These T cell receptor beta chains were read from a single sample in a study of PD-L1 blockade in urothelial cancer. Here immunoSEQ multiplex PCR was the method, and the copy in TCRdb shows in-frame clones only, minus some. This table holds some 100,000 clones, about 90% found once. Sequenced material: PBMCs, taken around atezolizumab (anti-PD-L1) treatment. The receptors shown here come from a woman older than 75 with urothelial cancer. Both conserved end residues are part of each CDR3. D genes are given only for firm matches. Only some rows state a clone size, as once, few, many or a class for expanded clones.

v_gene	d_gene	j_gene	abundance	CDR3aa	CDR3nt
TRBV27	TRBD1	TRBJ1-1	-	CASSLTGSGEAFF	TGTGCCAGCAGTTTGACAGGGTCGGGTGAAGCTTTCTTT
TRBV5-1	TRBD2	TRBJ2-1	-	CASDSSGNYNEQFF	TGCGCCAGCGACTCTAGCGGGAACTACAATGAGCAGTTCTTC
TRBV7-9	TRBD2	TRBJ2-3	-	CASSLGSGSGRTSTDTQYF	TGTGCCAGCAGCTTAGGTTCTGGTAGCGGGAGAACTAGCACAGATACGCAGTATTTT
TRBV5-1	TRBD1	TRBJ1-1	-	CASSSGQGNTEAFF	TGCGCCAGCAGCTCCGGACAGGGGAACACTGAAGCTTTCTTT
TRBV27	-	TRBJ2-2	-	CASSFAPYDRTLRNTGELFF	TGTGCCAGCAGTTTCGCCCCTTATGACAGGACCCTTCGGAACACCGGGGAGCTGTTTTTT
TRBV19	-	TRBJ2-6	once	CASSTQGAGANVLTF	TGTGCCAGTAGTACCCAGGGCGCCGGGGCCAACGTCCTGACTTTC
TRBV28	-	TRBJ1-1	-	CASSLRVRTEAFF	TGTGCCAGCAGTCTCCGGGTTCGGACTGAAGCTTTCTTT
TRBV6-5	-	TRBJ1-1	-	CATTGEGMNTEAFF	TGTGCCACCACCGGAGAGGGCATGAACACTGAAGCTTTCTTT
TRBV5-1	-	TRBJ2-1	-	CASSLGQLNEQFF	TGCGCCAGCAGCTTGGGACAGCTCAATGAGCAGTTCTTC
TRBV7-9	TRBD1	TRBJ1-5	once	CASSLTGDYQPQHF	TGTGCCAGCAGCTTAACAGGGGATTATCAGCCCCAGCATTTT
TRBV30	TRBD1	TRBJ1-2	-	CAWRGGQGAGGYTF	TGTGCCTGGAGGGGGGGCCAGGGGGCCGGTGGCTACACCTTC
TRBV19	-	TRBJ1-3	-	CASSRRDSLAGNTIYF	TGTGCCAGTAGTCGACGGGACTCCCTGGCTGGAAACACCATATATTTT
TRBV7-9	TRBD2	TRBJ2-4	-	CASSLVPAGVPKNIQYF	TGTGCCAGCAGCTTAGTGCCAGCGGGAGTACCCAAAAACATTCAGTACTTC
TRBV27	-	TRBJ1-5	few	CASTKTANSNQPQHF	TGTGCCAGCACTAAGACAGCAAATAGCAATCAGCCCCAGCATTTT
TRBV23-1	-	TRBJ2-6	-	CASSQSFSGSGANVLTF	TGCGCCAGCAGTCAATCCTTTTCCGGGTCTGGGGCCAACGTCCTGACTTTC
TRBV30	-	TRBJ2-3	-	CAWSVLAGRTDTQYF	TGTGCCTGGAGTGTACTTGCGGGGCGCACAGATACGCAGTATTTT
TRBV27	-	TRBJ1-5	-	CASSSSQTNSNQPQHF	TGTGCCAGCAGTTCGAGCCAGACAAATAGCAATCAGCCCCAGCATTTT
TRBV28	TRBD1	TRBJ1-5	-	CASSGQGNQPQHF	TGTGCCAGCAGCGGACAGGGCAATCAGCCCCAGCATTTT
TRBV9	TRBD1	TRBJ2-1	-	CASSVEQGVVSEQFF	TGTGCCAGCAGCGTAGAACAGGGGGTTGTTAGTGAGCAGTTCTTC
TRBV11-3	-	TRBJ2-1	-	CASSPGASASYNEQFF	TGTGCCAGCAGCCCCGGGGCTAGCGCCTCCTACAATGAGCAGTTCTTC
TRBV15	-	TRBJ1-2	-	CATSRGTPDPGYGYTF	TGTGCCACCAGCAGAGGAACGCCCGATCCCGGCTATGGCTACACCTTC
TRBV6-1	-	TRBJ2-6	-	CASSTEWANVLTF	TGTGCCAGCAGTACGGAGTGGGCCAACGTCCTGACTTTC
TRBV29-1	TRBD2	TRBJ2-7	-	CSVDPSGINNEQYF	TGCAGCGTTGACCCTAGCGGGATAAACAACGAGCAGTACTTC